This TCR beta chain was identified during a study of human T cells and chemical hapten exposure. About the research overall: Patients' scalps got diphenylcyclopropenone weekly throughout the approximately 22-week study. Study-level results: There was no change with DPC sensitization in TCRs above 1 in 1000 frequency.

The CDR3 sequence is 14 residues long. Between the trimmed V and J ends, which lost 0 bases and 4 bases, there was a span of 9 bases. Germline values: CDR1 LGHNA, CDR2 YNFKEQ. This clonotype has at least ten counts. Its antigen is unknown. TCRdb re-called the RACE reads with MiXCR, one entry per CDR3 protein. This table holds approximately 320,000 distinct CDR3 sequences, 4.5% to 7% found once. Time point here: pre-sensitization, week 0. Stated treatment: therapeutic diphenylcyclopropenone sensitization with weekly scalp DPC. Researchers extracted total RNA from unfractionated whole blood. This clonotype was obtained from a woman in her late teens or twenties with alopecia areata. Some clones in this sample may be carry-over from other donors' samples. The chain employs TRBV4-2 and TRBJ2-5; D may correspond to TRBD1 or TRBD2 (5 bases each). Here the sequenced sample was whole blood, taken in connection with sensitization to the hapten diphenylcyclopropenone (DPC). CDR3 residues: CASSQEWGSETQYF. CDR3 DNA: TGTGCCAGCAGCCAAGAGTGGGGGTCAGAGACCCAGTACTTC.